The next 5 T cell receptor beta chains were all read from a single sample in a study of control samples from healthy donors and cancer patients. Clones were read by immunoSEQ multiplex PCR, and TCRdb kept only the in-frame ones, dropping some. The sample shows tens of thousands of clones, roughly 87% of them seen only once. The sample taken for sequencing was blood. The receptors shown here come from a woman aged 45-60 years in good health.

This clone was counted only a few times. The J gene is TRBJ2-3, the V gene TRBV2, with 10 positions matching TRBD2. The V gene end was trimmed by 8 bases and the J gene end by 4 bases; junction bases not matched to a gene: 3. The CDR3 sequence is 13 residues long. The germline CDR1 and CDR2 sequences are SNHLY and FYNNEI. CDR3 DNA sequence: TGTGCCAGCCTAGCGGGAGAAGCAGATACGCAGTATTTT. Translation gives CASLAGEADTQYF.

The chain has TRBV18 and TRBJ1-2; D might be TRBD1 (6 bases). CDR1 KGHSH and CDR2 LQKENI come from the germline V gene. CDR3 length: 18 amino acids. V lost 3 bases and J lost 4, with 24 bases in between. This CDR3 is CASSPRYSGGDRFYGYTF. CDR3 in DNA: TGTGCCAGCTCACCCCGTTATTCCGGGGGCGACCGCTTCTATGGCTACACCTTC.

The chain combines TRBV6-4 with TRBJ1-1, with 8 bases lining up with TRBD1. The CDR3 covers 14 residues. The junction had 4 bases not matched to a gene; V was cut back by 4 bases and J by 3 bases. Germline values: CDR1 MRHNA, CDR2 SNTAGT. In nucleotides, the CDR3 is TGTGCCAGCAGTGCTACAGGGGGGGACACTGAAGCTTTCTTT. It codes for CASSATGGDTEAFF.

The chain has TRBV6-2 or TRBV6-3 and TRBJ1-1; the D is unclear. V lost 5 bases and J lost 0, with 16 bases in between. Germline V gives CDR1 MNHEY, CDR2 SVGEGT. The CDR3 sequence is 16 residues long. In DNA, the CDR3 is TGTGCCAGCAGTACCCCCTACGAGATCATGAACACTGAAGCTTTCTTT. It encodes CASSTPYEIMNTEAFF.

This clone was recorded only once. This chain joins TRBV29-1 and TRBJ2-3; D assignment may be TRBD1 or TRBD2 (5 bases each). The V gene lost 4 bases and the J gene lost 0 bases, with 11 bases spanning the gap. The CDR3 has 14 amino acids. Germline V gene lookup returns CDR1 SQVTM and CDR2 ANQGSEA. The CDR3 sequence is CSVVGDGSTDTQYF. The CDR3 DNA reads as TGCAGCGTTGTGGGGGACGGAAGCACAGATACGCAGTATTTT.